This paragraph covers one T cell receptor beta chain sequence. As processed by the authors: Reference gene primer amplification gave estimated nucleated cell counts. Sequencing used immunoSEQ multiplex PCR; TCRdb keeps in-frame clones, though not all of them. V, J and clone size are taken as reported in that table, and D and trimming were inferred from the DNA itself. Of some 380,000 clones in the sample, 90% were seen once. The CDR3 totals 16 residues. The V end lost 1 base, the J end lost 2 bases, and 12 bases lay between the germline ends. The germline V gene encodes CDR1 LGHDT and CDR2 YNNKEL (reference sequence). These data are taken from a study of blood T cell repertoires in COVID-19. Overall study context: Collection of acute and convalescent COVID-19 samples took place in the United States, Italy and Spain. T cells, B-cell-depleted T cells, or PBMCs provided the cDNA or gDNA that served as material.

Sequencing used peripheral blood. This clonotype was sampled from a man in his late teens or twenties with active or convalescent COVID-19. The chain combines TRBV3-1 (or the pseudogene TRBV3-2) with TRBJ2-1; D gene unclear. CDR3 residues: CASSQGERFPYNEQFF. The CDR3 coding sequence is TGTGCCAGCAGCCAAGGAGAGCGTTTTCCCTACAATGAGCAGTTCTTC.